This TCR beta chain derives from a study of response to subunit inactivated influenza vaccine. General observations from the study: Authors suggested few new T cells are recruited by each seasonal influenza vaccination.

A few counts support this clonotype. Its antigen is not identified. TCRdb reprocessed the RT-PCR reads with MiXCR, giving one entry per CDR3 protein. The data hold some 190,000 distinct CDR3 sequences, with approximately 15% observed a single time. Losses at the gene ends were 5 bases for V and 3 bases for J; bases not matched to a gene: 15. This CDR3 is 17 amino acids long. Looked up from germline, CDR1 is MNHEY and CDR2 is SMNVEV (reference sequence). The TCR sequence derives from a man aged 45-60 years who received an inactivated influenza vaccine. The input for sequencing was CD8+ T cells sorted from PBMCs, taken roughly 5 days after vaccination. The chain links TRBV27 to TRBJ1-1; 7 nucleotides align to TRBD1. The CDR3 coding sequence is TGTGCCAGCAGTCCCCGAATGCTACAGGGGTGGGACACTGAAGCTTTCTTT. Amino acids: CASSPRMLQGWDTEAFF.